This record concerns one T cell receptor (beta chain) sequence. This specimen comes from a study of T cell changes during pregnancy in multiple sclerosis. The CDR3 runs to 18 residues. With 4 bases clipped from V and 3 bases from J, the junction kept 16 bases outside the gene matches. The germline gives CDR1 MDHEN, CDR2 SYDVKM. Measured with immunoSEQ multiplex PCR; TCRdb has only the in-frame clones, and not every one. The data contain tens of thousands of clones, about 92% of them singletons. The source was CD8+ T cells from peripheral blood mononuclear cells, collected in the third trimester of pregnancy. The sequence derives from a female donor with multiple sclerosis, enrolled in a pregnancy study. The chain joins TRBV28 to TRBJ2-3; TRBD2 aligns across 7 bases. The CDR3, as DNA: TGTGCCAGCAGTTCGGCGGGGGAGGGCCGTGGAGAAACAGATACGCAGTATTTT. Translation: CASSSAGEGRGETDTQYF.